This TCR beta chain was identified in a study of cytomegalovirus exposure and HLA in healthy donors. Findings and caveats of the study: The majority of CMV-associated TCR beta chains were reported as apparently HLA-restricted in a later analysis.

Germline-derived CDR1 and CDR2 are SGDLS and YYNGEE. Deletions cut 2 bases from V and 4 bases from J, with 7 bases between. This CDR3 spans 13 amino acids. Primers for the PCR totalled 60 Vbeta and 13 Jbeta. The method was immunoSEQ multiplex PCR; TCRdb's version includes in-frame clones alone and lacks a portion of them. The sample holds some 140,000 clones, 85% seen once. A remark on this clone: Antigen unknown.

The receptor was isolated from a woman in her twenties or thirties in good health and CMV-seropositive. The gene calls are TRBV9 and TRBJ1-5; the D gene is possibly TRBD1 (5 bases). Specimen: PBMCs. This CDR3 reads CASSVTGNQPQHF. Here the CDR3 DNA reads TGTGCCAGCAGCGTCACAGGAAATCAGCCCCAGCATTTT.